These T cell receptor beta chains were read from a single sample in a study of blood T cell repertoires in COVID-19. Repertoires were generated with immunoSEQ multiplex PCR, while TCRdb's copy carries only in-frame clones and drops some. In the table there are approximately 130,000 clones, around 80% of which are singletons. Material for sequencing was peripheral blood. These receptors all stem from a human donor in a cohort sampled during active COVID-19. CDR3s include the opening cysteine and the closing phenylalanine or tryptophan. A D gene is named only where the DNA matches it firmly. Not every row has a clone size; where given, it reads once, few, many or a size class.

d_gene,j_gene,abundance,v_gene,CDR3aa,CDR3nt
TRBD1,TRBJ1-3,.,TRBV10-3,CAPTPGQSGNTIYF,TGTGCCCCAACCCCGGGACAGTCGGGAAACACCATATATTTT
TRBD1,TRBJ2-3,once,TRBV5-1,CASSGHRGRTDTQYF,TGCGCCAGCAGCGGCCACAGGGGGCGCACAGATACGCAGTATTTT
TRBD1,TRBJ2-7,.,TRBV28,CASRQGAVTYEQYF,TGTGCCAGCAGACAGGGGGCAGTAACCTACGAGCAGTACTTC
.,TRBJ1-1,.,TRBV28,CASSLWAGGSNTEAFF,TGTGCCAGCAGTTTATGGGCCGGGGGGTCGAACACTGAAGCTTTCTTT
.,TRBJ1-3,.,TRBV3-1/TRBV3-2,CASSLDRISGNTIYF,TGTGCCAGCAGCCTCGACAGGATCTCTGGAAACACCATATATTTT
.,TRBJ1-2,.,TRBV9,CASSVGGGRVGYTF,TGTGCCAGCAGCGTGGGCGGGGGGCGAGTTGGCTACACCTTC
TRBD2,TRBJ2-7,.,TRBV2,CASRSSGGADEQYF,TGTGCCAGCAGAAGTAGCGGGGGGGCCGACGAGCAGTACTTC
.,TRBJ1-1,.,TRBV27,CASSPGVSTEAFF,TGTGCCAGCAGTCCAGGGGTGAGCACTGAAGCTTTCTTT
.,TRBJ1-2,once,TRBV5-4,CASRNTQSPNYGYTF,TGTGCCAGCAGGAACACACAGAGCCCTAACTATGGCTACACCTTC
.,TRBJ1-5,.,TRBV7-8,CASSQLAGFNQPQHF,TGTGCCAGCAGCCAGTTGGCGGGGTTCAATCAGCCCCAGCATTTT
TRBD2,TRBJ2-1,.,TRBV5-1,CASSLAGGGNEQFF,TGCGCCAGCAGCTTGGCGGGGGGAGGCAATGAGCAGTTCTTC
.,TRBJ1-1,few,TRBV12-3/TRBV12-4,CAWGRGNTEAFF,TGTGCCTGGGGCCGAGGGAACACTGAAGCTTTCTTT
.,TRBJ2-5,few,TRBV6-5,CAGGRAQETQYF,TGTGCCGGGGGCCGGGCTCAAGAGACCCAGTACTTC
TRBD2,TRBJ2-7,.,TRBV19,CASSPTIAGPLEQYF,TGTGCCAGTAGTCCGACTATAGCGGGCCCCCTCGAGCAGTACTTC
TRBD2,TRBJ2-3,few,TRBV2,CASSVGGGASTDTQYF,TGTGCCAGCAGTGTGGGCGGGGGGGCAAGCACAGATACGCAGTATTTT
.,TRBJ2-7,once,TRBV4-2,CASSPLTGPYEQYF,TGTGCCAGCAGCCCCCTGACTGGTCCCTACGAGCAGTACTTC
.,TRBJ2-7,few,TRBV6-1,CASSEAPGVFSYEQYF,TGTGCCAGCAGTGAAGCTCCGGGGGTCTTCTCCTACGAGCAGTACTTC
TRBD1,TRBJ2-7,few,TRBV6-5,CATNLQGANYEQYF,TGTGCCACCAACCTACAGGGGGCGAACTACGAGCAGTACTTC
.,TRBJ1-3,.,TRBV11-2,CASSFGGAIGGNTIYF,TGTGCCAGCAGCTTTGGGGGGGCGATAGGAGGAAACACCATATATTTT
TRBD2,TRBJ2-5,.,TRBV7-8,CASSAYRPRGLAPSRWTQYF,TGTGCCAGCAGCGCTTACAGGCCCAGGGGACTAGCGCCCAGCCGTTGGACCCAGTACTTC
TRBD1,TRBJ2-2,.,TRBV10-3,CAISDSTGVGELFF,TGTGCCATCAGTGACTCGACAGGGGTAGGGGAGCTGTTTTTT
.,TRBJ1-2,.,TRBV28,CASSPSDRNRGYTF,TGTGCCAGCAGTCCCAGTGACAGGAATCGGGGCTACACCTTC
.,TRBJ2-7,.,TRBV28,CASSLRAGLGEQYF,TGTGCCAGCAGTTTAAGAGCGGGCCTTGGCGAGCAGTACTTC
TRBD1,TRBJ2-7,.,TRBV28,CASSSSPGQVYEQYF,TGTGCCAGCAGTTCTTCACCGGGACAGGTCTACGAGCAGTACTTC
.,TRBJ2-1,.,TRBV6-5,CASSHSQGYNEQFF,TGTGCCAGCAGCCATTCACAGGGTTACAATGAGCAGTTCTTC
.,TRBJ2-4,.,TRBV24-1,CATSDPGRGDIQYF,TGTGCCACCAGTGACCCGGGCAGGGGGGACATTCAGTACTTC
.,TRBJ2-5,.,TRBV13,CASSLWELGAEETQYF,TGTGCCAGCAGCTTATGGGAGCTGGGCGCGGAGGAGACCCAGTACTTC
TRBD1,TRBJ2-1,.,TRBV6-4,CASSGGTGPYNEQFF,TGTGCCAGCAGTGGCGGGACAGGGCCCTACAATGAGCAGTTCTTC
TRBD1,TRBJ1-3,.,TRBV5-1,CASSLGQVDRARNTIYF,TGCGCCAGCAGCTTGGGGCAAGTGGACAGGGCTAGAAACACCATATATTTT
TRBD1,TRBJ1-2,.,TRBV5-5,CASSSGQGENYGYTF,TGTGCCAGCAGCTCGGGACAGGGCGAAAACTATGGCTACACCTTC
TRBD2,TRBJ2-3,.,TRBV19,CASSPTTGGPGDTQYF,TGTGCCAGTAGCCCAACAACGGGGGGGCCAGGAGATACGCAGTATTTT
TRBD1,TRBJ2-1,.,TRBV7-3,CASSRKAGTGLNEQFF,TGTGCCAGCAGCAGGAAGGCCGGGACAGGGTTAAATGAGCAGTTCTTC
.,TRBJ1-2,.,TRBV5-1,CASSFAGTNYGYTF,TGCGCCAGCAGCTTCGCAGGGACTAACTATGGCTACACCTTC
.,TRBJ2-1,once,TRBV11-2,CASSLLAGPGEQFF,TGTGCCAGCAGCTTACTGGCGGGTCCGGGGGAGCAGTTCTTC
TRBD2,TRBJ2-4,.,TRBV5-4,CASSLGLAGGIQYF,TGTGCCAGCAGCTTGGGGCTAGCGGGGGGCATTCAGTACTTC
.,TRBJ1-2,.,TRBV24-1,CATSEAGIYNGYTF,TGTGCCACCAGTGAAGCCGGGATCTATAATGGCTACACCTTC
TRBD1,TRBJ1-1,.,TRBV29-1,CSATGSNTEAFF,TGCAGCGCGACAGGGTCGAACACTGAAGCTTTCTTT
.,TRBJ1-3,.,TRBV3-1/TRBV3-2,CASSQGRTGGNTIYF,TGTGCCAGCAGCCAAGGCCGGACGGGAGGAAACACCATATATTTT
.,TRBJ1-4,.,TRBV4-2,CASSQDTTEANEKLFF,TGTGCCAGCAGCCAAGATACCACCGAGGCGAATGAAAAACTGTTTTTT
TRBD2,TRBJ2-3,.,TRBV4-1,CASSQGVTSGSTDTQYF,TGCGCCAGCAGCCAAGGGGTGACTAGCGGAAGCACAGATACGCAGTATTTT
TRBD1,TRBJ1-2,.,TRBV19,CASTLDRGHLYGYTF,TGTGCCAGTACCCTGGACAGGGGTCATCTCTATGGCTACACCTTC
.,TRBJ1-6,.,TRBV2,CASTPRYNSPLHF,TGTGCCAGCACCCCCCGTTATAATTCACCCCTCCACTTT
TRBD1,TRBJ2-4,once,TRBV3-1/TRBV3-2,CASSRELTGGAAKNIQYF,TGTGCCAGCAGCCGCGAACTTACAGGGGGCGCCGCCAAAAACATTCAGTACTTC
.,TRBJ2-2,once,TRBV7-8,CASSLRGRLPELFF,TGTGCCAGCAGCTTAAGGGGCCGCCTTCCGGAGCTGTTTTTT